One sample yielded the 25 T cell receptor beta chains listed below, sequenced in a study of tumor and adjacent non-tumor tissue in lung cancer. The template was RNA from unsorted bulk tissue. TCRbeta libraries were built with three rounds of nested PCR, modified from ARM-PCR. TCRdb itself ran the multiplex PCR reads through MiXCR, one entry per CDR3 protein. The data show 84,000 or so distinct CDR3 sequences, with about 66% seen just once and around 15% held by the top ten. The sequencing sample was made of lung tumor tissue. These receptors were obtained from a man between 65 and 85 years old with non-small cell lung cancer.

There are a few counts of this clonotype. The chain uses TRBV12-3 or TRBV12-4 and TRBJ2-2; possible D gene TRBD2, 7 bases. The V gene lost 1 base and the J gene lost 5 bases, with 14 bases spanning the gap. The CDR3 runs 16 residues. The CDR3 nucleotides are TGTGCCAGCAGTTTAGGGAGGGGGGGGGCGACCGGGGAGCTGTTTTTT. Translating gives CASSLGRGGATGELFF.

Details on this clonotype: The CDR3 ends on some other residue instead of the conserved phenylalanine or tryptophan, so this is likely a read error. It is unclear where the CDR3 begins or ends on the DNA, so no DNA is shown, and the CDR3 is as TCRdb lists it. The genes are TRBV11-3 and TRBJ2-1. The CDR3 length is 15 residues, termini included. CDR1 is SGHNT, CDR2 YENEEA, per germline. The CDR3 protein is CASSLDRGTNNEQSS.

In this sample, this clonotype turned up many times. This chain connects TRBV29-1 to TRBJ1-4; 8 nucleotides agree with TRBD1. The CDR3 covers 12 residues. With V trimmed by 6 bases and J by 8 bases, 5 bases remained unmatched. Germline V CDR1 and CDR2: SQVTM, ANQGSEA. CDR3 loop: CSVQGGDEKLFF. The DNA of the CDR3 is TGCAGCGTACAGGGGGGAGACGAAAAACTGTTTTTT.

As to this clonotype: A much larger clonotype is one base distant, so this may be a read error. The genes are TRBV29-1 and TRBJ2-3; 8 nucleotides align to TRBD2. Germline CDR1 is SQVTM and CDR2 is ANQGSEA. The CDR3 has 10 residues. CDR3 protein: CSSGGDTHYF. CDR3 bases: TGCAGCTCGGGGGGGGATACGCACTATTTT.

Comments on this clonotype: At one end the junction does not follow the germline gene, possibly because of a read error. The chain combines TRBV6-5 with TRBJ2-3, with D unclear. Germline-derived CDR1 and CDR2 are MNHEY and SVGAGI. This CDR3 is 12 amino acids long. The CDR3 loop is CVSSTITDTQYF. The CDR3 DNA reads as TGTGTCAGCAGCACTATCACAGATACGCAGTATTTT.

This clonotype came up many times. The chain is built from TRBV29-1 and TRBJ2-1; TRBD1 aligns across 10 bases. Germline V gene data show CDR1 as SQVTM and CDR2 as ANQGSEA. Trimming cost V 4 bases and J 3 bases; bases outside gene matches: 0. The CDR3 has 13 amino acids. CDR3 protein: CSVGTGGYNEQFF. The CDR3 DNA sequence: TGCAGCGTTGGGACAGGGGGCTACAATGAGCAGTTCTTC.

This clonotype was recorded a few times. The junction departs from the called germline gene at one end, perhaps through a read error. The chain carries TRBV4-1 and TRBJ2-7; TRBD1 agrees at 8 bases. Germline CDR1 reads MGHRA; CDR2 reads YSYEKL. The CDR3 loop spans 15 amino acids. CDR3 residues: CASRQAQGVLYKQYF. CDR3 coding DNA: TGCGCCAGCAGGCAAGCACAGGGGGTTCTTTACAAGCAGTACTTC.

Only a few counts were recorded for this clonotype. At one end, the junction sequence differs from germline, possibly due to a read error. This chain connects TRBV10-1 to TRBJ2-3; TRBD2 agrees at 12 bases. CDR1 WNHNN and CDR2 SYGVQD come from the germline V gene (reference sequence). This CDR3 contains 16 residues. Here the CDR3 reads CASSGSRLAGANMQYF. In DNA, the CDR3 is TGCGCCAGTAGTGGATCACGACTAGCGGGAGCCAATATGCAGTATTTT.

On this clonotype: Sequence at one end of the junction differs from germline and may be a read error. The chain links TRBV6-5 to TRBJ1-6; D gene uncertain. CDR3 size: 18 residues. Germline V CDR1 and CDR2: MNHEY, SVGAGI. CDR3 DNA sequence: TGTGCCAGCAGTTACCCTGACTTAGATAGCTCCTATAATTCACGCCTCCACTTT. Residues: CASSYPDLDSSYNSRLHF.

This chain uses TRBV10-2 with TRBJ1-5; 9 nucleotides agree with TRBD1. Germline CDR1 is WSHSY and CDR2 is SAAADI. The CDR3 is 14 residues long. The CDR3 loop reads CDSRGTGINQPQHF. The CDR3 DNA sequence: TGCGACAGTAGGGGGACAGGGATCAACCAGCCCCAGCATTTT.

This clonotype was found a few times. J is TRBJ1-5 and V is TRBV28; D remains ambiguous. The DNA end is more similar to TRBJ2-3, so the J call may be wrong. Germline CDR1 and CDR2: MDHEN and SYDVKM. There are 14 residues in the CDR3. DNA for the CDR3: TGTGCCAGCAGTTTGGCCCAGGTGAATCAGCCCCAGTATTTT. Residues: CASSLAQVNQPQYF.

The gene calls are TRBV10-3 and TRBJ2-7; a possible D gene is TRBD1 (6 bases). V dropped 11 bases and J dropped 5 bases, with 13 bases sitting between them. The CDR3 runs 11 residues. Germline V gives CDR1 ENHRY, CDR2 SYGVKD. The CDR3 region is CAAQGNDEQYF. The CDR3 DNA is TGTGCCGCACAGGGTAACGACGAGCAGTACTTC.

The rearrangement joins TRBV2 to TRBJ2-5; 7 bases map to TRBD1. V was pared by 6 bases and J by 4 bases, with 8 bases of the junction left unmatched. The CDR3 contains 14 residues. In germline, CDR1 is SNHLY, CDR2 FYNNEI. CDR3 protein: CASRQGSVGETQYF. For the CDR3, the DNA is TGTGCCAGCAGACAGGGGTCTGTCGGAGAGACCCAGTACTTC. Variable domain in full (rest from reference TRBV2 and TRBJ2-5): EPEVTQTPSHQVTQMGQEVILRCVPISNHLYFYWYRQILGQKVEFLVSFYNNEISEKSEIFDDQFSVERPDGSNFTLKIRSTKLEDSAMYFCASRQGSVGETQYFGPGTRLLVL.

There are a few counts of this clonotype. This chain links TRBV5-1 with TRBJ2-7; D possibly uses TRBD1 or TRBD2 (6 bases each). Germline V gene sequence: CDR1 SGHRS, CDR2 YFSETQ. V was trimmed by 0 bases and J by 2 bases, leaving 15 bases between them. The CDR3 is made up of 16 amino acids. CDR3 DNA sequence: TGCGCCAGCAGCTTGGCCAAGGGGGGAGAGACCTACGAGCAGTACTTC. It is translated as CASSLAKGGETYEQYF. Supplemented by reference TRBV5-1 and TRBJ2-7, the full variable domain reads KAGVTQTPRYLIKTRGQQVTLSCSPISGHRSVSWYQQTPGQGLQFLFEYFSETQRNKGNFPGRFSGRQFSNSRSEMNVSTLELGDSALYLCASSLAKGGETYEQYFGPGTRLTVT.

This clonotype was observed a single time. The CDR3 does not close with the conserved phenylalanine or tryptophan, likely indicating a read error. The rearrangement uses TRBV5-8 and TRBJ1-2; D gene uncertain. This CDR3 has 12 residues. The germline CDR1 and CDR2 sequences are SGHTS and YDEGEE. The CDR3 DNA is TGTGCCATCAGCTTAGAGGGCTATGGCTACACCCTC. Protein: CAISLEGYGYTL.

With respect to this clonotype: A read error may produce the germline difference seen at one junction end. The chain is built from TRBV5-1 and TRBJ2-2, with D maybe TRBD1 (6 bases). The CDR3 has 14 amino acids. The V gene's germline CDR1 is SGHRS and CDR2 YFSETQ. In nucleotides, the CDR3 is TGCGCCAGCAGGGACAGCTTAAATACCGGGAAGCTGTTTTTT. Translated: CASRDSLNTGKLFF. The full variable domain, in which reference TRBV5-1 and TRBJ2-2 provide the parts outside the CDR3, is KAGVTQTPRYLIKTRGQQVTLSCSPISGHRSVSWYQQTPGQGLQFLFEYFSETQRNKGNFPGRFSGRQFSNSRSEMNVSTLELGDSALYLCASRDSLNTGKLFFGEGSRLTVL.

A remark on this clonotype: The conserved closing phenylalanine or tryptophan is absent in this CDR3, likely reflecting a read error. The rearrangement uses TRBV11-2 and TRBJ2-1; D possibly uses TRBD1 or TRBD2 (5 bases each). Germline CDR1 reads SGHAT; CDR2 reads FQNNGV. This CDR3 comprises 15 residues. The CDR3, as DNA: TGTGCCAGCAGCTTAGATACCGGGGCCTATAATGAGCAGTTCATC. It translates to CASSLDTGAYNEQFI.

This clonotype has just a few counts. The chain couples TRBV9 to TRBJ2-3, with 14 bases lining up with TRBD2. Germline CDR1 SGDLS, CDR2 YYNGEE. J was trimmed by 5 bases and V by 0 bases; bases with no gene match: 14. The CDR3 is 20 residues long. This CDR3 reads CASSVAGLRLAGGPGDTQYF. The CDR3 region has the DNA TGTGCCAGCAGCGTAGCTGGGCTTCGACTAGCGGGAGGGCCGGGAGATACGCAGTATTTT.

This clonotype appeared a few times. Germline and junction disagree at one end, which may indicate a read error. CDR3 sequence (DNA): TGTGTCAGCAGTTACTCCTTACCTCGATCTGGAAACGCCATATATTTT. Translating it yields CVSSYSLPRSGNAIYF. The chain couples TRBV6-5 to TRBJ1-3; D not resolved. The CDR3 runs to 16 residues. Germline CDR1 MNHEY, CDR2 SVGAGI.

The rearrangement uses TRBV6-1 and TRBJ1-5; D might be TRBD1 (5 bases). With 6 bases removed from V and 6 bases from J, the gap between germline ends came to 15 bases. Germline CDR1 and CDR2: MNHNS and SASEGT. The CDR3 is made up of 14 amino acids. In DNA, the CDR3 is TGTGCCAGCAGCCATCGGACACTGAGTCAGCCCCAGCATTTT. Its protein product is CASSHRTLSQPQHF.

The rearrangement uses TRBV11-3 and TRBJ2-3; 7 nucleotides line up with TRBD1. Germline-derived CDR1 and CDR2 are SGHNT and YENEEA. The J segment lost 7 bases and the V segment lost 5 bases, leaving 15 bases of the junction unmatched. The CDR3 is made up of 16 amino acids. Written as DNA, the CDR3 is TGTGCCAGCAGCCCGGGACAGACAAAATACACGTATACGCAGTATTTT. Its protein is CASSPGQTKYTYTQYF.

Worth noting for this clonotype: This sequence may be a read error, since a much larger clone differs from it by one base. This rearrangement joins TRBV12-3 or TRBV12-4 to TRBJ2-7; D may match TRBD1 or TRBD2 (5 bases each). The CDR3 is 12 amino acids. CDR3 loop: CASRLTDYERYF. In nucleotides, the CDR3 is TGTGCCAGCAGATTGACAGACTACGAGCGGTACTTC.

In this sample, this clonotype turned up once. At one boundary the junction diverges from the germline segment, which might be a read error. V and J are TRBV4-1 and TRBJ2-5; no firm D call. This CDR3 contains 14 residues. Germline V CDR1 and CDR2: MGHRA, YSYEKL. The CDR3 coding sequence is TGCGCCAGCAGCCCTCCGACCGACCAAGAGACCCACTACTTC. Its protein is CASSPPTDQETHYF.

This clonotype was detected many times. CDR3: CSVGKNSNTGELFF. The CDR3 DNA sequence: TGCAGCGTTGGGAAGAATTCGAACACCGGGGAGCTGTTTTTT. The chain recombines TRBV29-1 with TRBJ2-2; D is unresolved. CDR3 length equals 14 residues. Germline CDR1 is SQVTM and CDR2 is ANQGSEA. V lost 4 bases, J lost 0 bases, and 9 bases lay in between.

In this sample, this clonotype turned up a few times. One end of the junction is discordant with germline, which a read error may explain. This rearrangement joins TRBV11-2 to TRBJ2-7; no definite D call. Germline CDR1 is SGHAT and CDR2 is FQNNGV. The CDR3 length is 12 residues. The CDR3 coding sequence is TGTGTCAGCAGCCCCATGGGGTACGAGCAGTACTTC. Residues: CVSSPMGYEQYF.